This entry concerns a single T cell receptor beta chain. Original data processing: The assay estimated nucleated cells by amplifying reference gene primers. TCRdb's copy holds only in-frame clones and misses some; the assay was immunoSEQ multiplex PCR. Clone size and V and J calls were adopted from that table, with D and trimming inferred from the DNA. The sample holds tens of thousands of clones, around 80% seen once. The sample belongs to a study of blood T cell repertoires in COVID-19. On the study more broadly: The United States, Italy and Spain provided the acute and convalescent COVID-19 samples. T cells, B-cell-depleted T cells, or PBMCs provided the cDNA or gDNA that served as material.

CDR1 and CDR2 (germline): SGHDT, YYEEEE. This CDR3 is 15 amino acids long. The J segment lost 5 bases and the V segment lost 0 bases, leaving 6 bases of the junction unmatched. The source material was peripheral blood. The sequence was obtained from a man aged 50 to 60 with active or convalescent COVID-19. The gene calls are TRBV5-6 and TRBJ2-5; the match to TRBD2 covers 8 bases. CDR3 in amino acids: CASSLAGGALETQYF. DNA of the CDR3: TGTGCCAGCAGCTTGGCCGGGGGGGCCCTGGAGACCCAGTACTTC.